These 20 T cell receptor beta chains came from one sample sequenced in a study of cytomegalovirus exposure and HLA in healthy donors. The method was immunoSEQ multiplex PCR; TCRdb's version includes in-frame clones alone and lacks a portion of them. Of 75,000 to 90,000 clones in the sample, around 96% were seen once. The sequencing sample was made of PBMCs. The receptors derive from a man between 18 and 29 years old in good health and CMV-seropositive.

This chain uses TRBV11-3 with TRBJ2-7; 15 bases are a match to TRBD2. V dropped 5 bases and J dropped 7; count of bases not matched to a gene: 9. Germline V gene sequence: CDR1 SGHNT, CDR2 YENEEA. The length of the CDR3 is 16 residues. The CDR3 bases are TGTGCCAGCAGCACCGGACTAGCGGGAGGGTCGGAGGAGCAGTACTTC. Translating gives CASSTGLAGGSEEQYF.

The chain recombines TRBV7-8 with TRBJ2-3, with D possibly TRBD2 on 6 matching bases. Germline V gene data show CDR1 as SGHVS and CDR2 as FQNEAQ. The CDR3 length is 17 residues. V lost 6 bases to trimming and J lost 5 bases, with 24 bases between them. The CDR3 coding sequence is TGTGCCAGCAGAACTGCGGGATCTAGAGAGTTCCTAGATACGCAGTATTTT. Translation: CASRTAGSREFLDTQYF.

The V gene is TRBV11-1, the J gene TRBJ1-1, with D possibly being TRBD1 (6 bases). The V and J ends lost 5 bases and 4 bases respectively, with 17 bases between them. The V gene's germline CDR1 is SGHAT and CDR2 FQDESV (reference sequence). The CDR3 contains 15 residues. This CDR3 reads CASSQSAGDGTEAFF. The CDR3 nucleotides read TGTGCCAGCAGCCAATCAGCAGGGGACGGCACTGAAGCTTTCTTT.

The chain links TRBV19 to TRBJ1-1; the match to TRBD1 covers 7 bases. The CDR3 is 14 amino acids. From germline, CDR1 is LNHDA and CDR2 SQIVND (reference sequence). The V gene end was trimmed by 6 bases and the J gene end by 5 bases; junction bases not matched to a gene: 9. The CDR3 DNA follows: TGTGCCAGTAGCCGAGACAGGGTCGCAACTGAAGCTTTCTTT. Protein sequence: CASSRDRVATEAFF.

This rearrangement joins TRBV5-1 to TRBJ1-2; D is perhaps TRBD1 (6 bases). V was clipped by 3 bases and J by 5 bases, with 20 bases between them. This CDR3 spans 16 amino acids. Germline-derived CDR1 and CDR2 are SGHRS and YFSETQ. CDR3 bases: TGCGCCAGCAGCTGGGGGCCTACCAGGGAATCGTATGGCTACACCTTC. Protein: CASSWGPTRESYGYTF. Using reference TRBV5-1 and TRBJ1-2 for the parts outside the CDR3, the full variable domain is KAGVTQTPRYLIKTRGQQVTLSCSPISGHRSVSWYQQTPGQGLQFLFEYFSETQRNKGNFPGRFSGRQFSNSRSEMNVSTLELGDSALYLCASSWGPTRESYGYTFGSGTRLTVV.

V and J are TRBV27 and TRBJ2-5; possible D gene TRBD2, 5 bases. Germline CDR1 MNHEY, CDR2 SMNVEV (reference sequence). CDR3 size: 13 residues. V lost 8 bases and J lost 1, with 11 bases in between. The CDR3 here is CASGSGVQETQYF. DNA of the CDR3: TGTGCCAGCGGGTCCGGGGTCCAAGAGACCCAGTACTTC.

The V and J genes are TRBV6-4 and TRBJ2-7, with D maybe TRBD2 (6 bases). Trimming cost V 4 bases and J 7 bases, with 17 bases left between them. The CDR3 is 14 residues long. Germline CDR1 MRHNA, CDR2 SNTAGT. The CDR3 loop is CASSVGAGLREQYF. The CDR3 DNA follows: TGTGCCAGCAGTGTTGGGGCGGGACTTAGGGAGCAGTACTTC.

V usage is TRBV2 and J usage is TRBJ1-1; D ambiguous. Trimming removed 6 bases at V and 0 bases at J, with 5 bases between. The germline gives CDR1 SNHLY, CDR2 FYNNEI. There are 12 residues in the CDR3. CDR3 residues: CASRNMNTEAFF. The CDR3 DNA sequence: TGTGCCAGCAGAAACATGAACACTGAAGCTTTCTTT.

This sequence joins TRBV28 and TRBJ2-7, with D possibly TRBD1 on 5 matching bases. Germline V gives CDR1 MDHEN, CDR2 SYDVKM. The CDR3 runs to 15 residues. V lost 3 bases and J 0 bases, leaving 12 bases between the germline ends. CDR3 bases: TGTGCCAGCAGTTTCCAAGGGGCTGACTCCTACGAGCAGTACTTC. It specifies CASSFQGADSYEQYF.

This clone has only one observation. This rearrangement joins TRBV28 to TRBJ2-5; 7 positions match TRBD2. CDR1 is MDHEN, CDR2 SYDVKM, per germline. The ends lost 4 bases at V and 5 bases at J; junction bases unmatched: 7. The CDR3 runs to 14 residues. The CDR3 is CASSSPGGGETQYF. The CDR3 coding sequence is TGTGCCAGCAGTTCTCCGGGAGGCGGGGAGACCCAGTACTTC.

The rearrangement uses TRBV4-1 and TRBJ1-3, with D unclear. Trimming stripped 2 bases from V and 4 bases from J, with 9 bases between. The CDR3 loop spans 14 amino acids. CDR1 and CDR2 (germline): MGHRA, YSYEKL. In DNA, the CDR3 is TGCGCCAGCAGCCAACTCTGGGCCGGAAACACCATATATTTT. Protein sequence: CASSQLWAGNTIYF.

This chain uses TRBV7-2 with TRBJ2-5, with 7 positions matching TRBD1. The germline gives CDR1 SGHTA, CDR2 FQGNSA. With 4 bases clipped from V and 0 bases from J, the junction kept 8 bases outside the gene matches. This CDR3 comprises 16 residues. The CDR3 DNA sequence: TGTGCCAGCAGCTCGACCGGGACAGTGTACCAAGAGACCCAGTACTTC. Its protein is CASSSTGTVYQETQYF.

The chain uses TRBV13 and TRBJ2-2; 9 bases align to TRBD2. The CDR3 is 16 amino acids. CDR1 and CDR2 from the germline V gene are PRHDT and FYEKMQ (reference sequence). J gave up 4 bases and V 1 base, and 4 bases lay outside the gene matches. The CDR3 DNA reads TGTGCCAGCAGCTTAGTCCAGCGGGAGGTCACCGGGGAGCTGTTTTTT. Translating it yields CASSLVQREVTGELFF.

This sequence joins TRBV27 and TRBJ2-5, with 11 positions matching TRBD1. The CDR3 loop spans 15 amino acids. The junction had 7 bases not matched to a gene; V was cut back by 5 bases and J by 5 bases. In germline, CDR1 is MNHEY, CDR2 SMNVEV (reference sequence). The CDR3, as DNA: TGTGCCAGCAGTCCAGGGGACAGGGGGTGGGAGACCCAGTACTTC. It yields the protein CASSPGDRGWETQYF.

This sequence joins TRBV10-3 and TRBJ2-7; maybe TRBD2 (5 bases). Germline V gives CDR1 ENHRY, CDR2 SYGVKD. The V gene lost 2 bases and the J gene lost 6 bases, with 11 bases spanning the gap. The CDR3 runs to 13 residues. The CDR3 bases are TGTGCCATCAGTGAGACTTTTGAGGGCGAGCAGTACTTC. Amino acid sequence: CAISETFEGEQYF.

The chain recombines TRBV7-9 with TRBJ2-7; 7 nucleotides match TRBD2. The CDR3 is made up of 15 amino acids. CDR1 and CDR2 from the germline V gene are SEHNR and FQNEAQ (reference sequence). With 5 bases clipped from V and 3 bases from J, the junction kept 10 bases outside the gene matches. CDR3 DNA sequence: TGTGCCAGCAGCGTCGTCTCGGGAGGTGGCTACGAGCAGTACTTC. This gives the protein CASSVVSGGGYEQYF.

The count of this clone is one. DNA for the CDR3: TGTGCCAGCAGCGTGGCCAGACTATCTGGGGCCAACGTCCTGACTTTC. This codes for CASSVARLSGANVLTF. The rearrangement uses TRBV9 and TRBJ2-6; tentatively, D is TRBD2 (5 bases). The V end lost 2 bases, the J end lost 1 base, and 10 bases lay between the germline ends. Germline lookup yields CDR1 SGDLS and CDR2 YYNGEE. This CDR3 has 16 amino acids.

This chain links TRBV6-1 with TRBJ2-7, with D tentatively TRBD2 (7 bases). Looked up from germline, CDR1 is MNHNS and CDR2 is SASEGT. CDR3 length equals 15 residues. V was cut by 1 base and J by 4 bases, with 14 bases left in between. In nucleotides, the CDR3 is TGTGCCAGCAGTGAAGAGGTGGGAGGGGGTTACGAGCAGTACTTC. It codes for CASSEEVGGGYEQYF.

This clone was counted a single time. The rearrangement joins TRBV18 to TRBJ2-7; D gene ambiguous. This CDR3 contains 12 residues. V lost 5 bases, J lost 0 bases, and 5 bases lay in between. Germline loops: CDR1 KGHSH, CDR2 LQKENI. CDR3 amino acids: CASSTVSYEQYF. The CDR3 region has the DNA TGTGCCAGCTCAACTGTCTCCTACGAGCAGTACTTC.

This chain uses TRBV19 with TRBJ1-1, with D maybe TRBD1 (6 bases). The ends were cut back, 8 bases at V and 5 bases at J, with 21 bases in the middle. The CDR3 sequence is 15 residues long. Germline-derived CDR1 and CDR2 are LNHDA and SQIVND (reference sequence). The CDR3 protein is CASQPLGGARTEAFF. CDR3 bases: TGTGCCAGTCAACCTTTGGGGGGGGCGCGAACTGAAGCTTTCTTT. Together with reference TRBV19 and TRBJ1-1, the CDR3 gives the full variable domain: DGGITQSPKYLFRKEGQNVTLSCEQNLNHDAMYWYRQDPGQGLRLIYYSQIVNDFQKGDIAEGYSVSREKKESFPLTVTSAQKNPTAFYLCASQPLGGARTEAFFGQGTRLTVV.